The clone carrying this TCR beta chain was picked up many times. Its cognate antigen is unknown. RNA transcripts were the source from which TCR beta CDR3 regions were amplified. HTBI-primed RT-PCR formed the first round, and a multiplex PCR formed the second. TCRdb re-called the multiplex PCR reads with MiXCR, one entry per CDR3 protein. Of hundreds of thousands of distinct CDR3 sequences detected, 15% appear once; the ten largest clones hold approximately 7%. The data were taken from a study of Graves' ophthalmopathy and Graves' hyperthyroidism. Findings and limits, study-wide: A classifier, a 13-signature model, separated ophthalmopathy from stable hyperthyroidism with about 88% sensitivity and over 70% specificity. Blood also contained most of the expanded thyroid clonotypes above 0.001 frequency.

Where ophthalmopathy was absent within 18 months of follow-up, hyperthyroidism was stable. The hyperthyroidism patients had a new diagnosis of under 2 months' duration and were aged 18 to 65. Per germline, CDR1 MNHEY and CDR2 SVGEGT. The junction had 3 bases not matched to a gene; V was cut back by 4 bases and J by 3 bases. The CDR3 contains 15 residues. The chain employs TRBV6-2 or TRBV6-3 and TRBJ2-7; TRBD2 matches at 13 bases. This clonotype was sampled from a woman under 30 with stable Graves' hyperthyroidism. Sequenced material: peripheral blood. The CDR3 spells CASSSLAGGFYEQYF. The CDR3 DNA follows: TGTGCCAGCAGTTCACTAGCGGGGGGGTTCTACGAGCAGTACTTC.